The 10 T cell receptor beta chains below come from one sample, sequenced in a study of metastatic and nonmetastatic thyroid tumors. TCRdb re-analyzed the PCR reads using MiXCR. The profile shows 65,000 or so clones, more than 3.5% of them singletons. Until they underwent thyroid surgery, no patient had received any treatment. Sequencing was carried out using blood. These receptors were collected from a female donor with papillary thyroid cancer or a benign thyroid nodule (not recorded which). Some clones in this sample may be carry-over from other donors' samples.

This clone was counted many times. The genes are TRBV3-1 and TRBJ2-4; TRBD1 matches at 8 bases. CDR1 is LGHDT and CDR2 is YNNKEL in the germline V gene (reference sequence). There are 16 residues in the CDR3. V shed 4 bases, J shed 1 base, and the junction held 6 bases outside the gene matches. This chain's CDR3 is CASSPQGVRAKNIQYF. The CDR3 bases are TGTGCCAGCAGCCCACAGGGGGTGAGGGCCAAAAACATTCAGTACTTC.

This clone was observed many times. CDR3 coding DNA: TGTGCCAGCAGCCTAGATTTTGGGTATGGCTACACCTTC. It yields the protein CASSLDFGYGYTF. This chain uses TRBV5-4 with TRBJ1-2; D is unclear. Deletions cut 4 bases from V and 5 bases from J, with 12 bases between. This CDR3 comprises 13 residues. Germline assignment: CDR1 SGHNT and CDR2 YYREEE (reference sequence).

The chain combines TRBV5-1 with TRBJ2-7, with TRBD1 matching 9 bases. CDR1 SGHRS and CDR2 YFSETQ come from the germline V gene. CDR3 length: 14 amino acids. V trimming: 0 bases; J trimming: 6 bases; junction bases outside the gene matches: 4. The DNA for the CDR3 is TGCGCCAGCAGCTTGGAACAGGGGGCGAGCGAGCAGTACTTC. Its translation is CASSLEQGASEQYF.

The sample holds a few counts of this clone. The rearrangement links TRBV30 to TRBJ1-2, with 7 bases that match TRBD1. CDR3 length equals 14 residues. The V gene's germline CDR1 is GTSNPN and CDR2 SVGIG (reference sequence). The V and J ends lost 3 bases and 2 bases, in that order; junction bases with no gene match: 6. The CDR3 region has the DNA TGTGCCTGGAGGAGGGGACAGAGAAACTATGGCTACACCTTC. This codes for CAWRRGQRNYGYTF.

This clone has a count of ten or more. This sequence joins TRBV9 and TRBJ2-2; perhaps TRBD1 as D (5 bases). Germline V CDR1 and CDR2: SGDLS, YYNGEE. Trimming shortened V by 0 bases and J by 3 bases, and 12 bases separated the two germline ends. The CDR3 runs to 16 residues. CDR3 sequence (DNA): TGTGCCAGCAGCGTAGCCGGCAGGGCGGACACCGGGGAGCTGTTTTTT. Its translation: CASSVAGRADTGELFF.

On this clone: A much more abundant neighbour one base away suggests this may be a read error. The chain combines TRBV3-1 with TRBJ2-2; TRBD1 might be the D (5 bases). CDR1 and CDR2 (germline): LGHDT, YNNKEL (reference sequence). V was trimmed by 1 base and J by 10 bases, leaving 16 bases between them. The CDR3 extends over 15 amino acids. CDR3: CASSQGTLWGVELFF. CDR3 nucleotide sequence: TGTGCCAGCAGCCAAGGGACCCTGTGGGGCGTGGAGCTGTTTTTT.

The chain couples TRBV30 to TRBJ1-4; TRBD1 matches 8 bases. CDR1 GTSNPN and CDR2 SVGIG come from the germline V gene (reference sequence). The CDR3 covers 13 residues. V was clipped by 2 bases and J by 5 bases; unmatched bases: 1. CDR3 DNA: TGTGCCTGGAGTCGGACAGGGAATGAAAAACTGTTTTTT. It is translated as CAWSRTGNEKLFF.

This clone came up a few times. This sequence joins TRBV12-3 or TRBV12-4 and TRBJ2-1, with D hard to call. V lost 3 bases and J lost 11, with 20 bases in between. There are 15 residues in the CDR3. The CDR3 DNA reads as TGTGCCAGCAGTTTTTCGGTAGGCACCTACGATAAGCAGTTCTTC. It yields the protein CASSFSVGTYDKQFF.

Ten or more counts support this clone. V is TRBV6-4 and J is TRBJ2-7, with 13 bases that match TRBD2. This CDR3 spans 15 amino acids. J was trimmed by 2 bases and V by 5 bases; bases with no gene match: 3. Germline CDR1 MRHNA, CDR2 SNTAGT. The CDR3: CASSILAGGPYEQYF. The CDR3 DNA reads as TGTGCCAGCAGTATACTAGCGGGAGGGCCCTACGAGCAGTACTTC.

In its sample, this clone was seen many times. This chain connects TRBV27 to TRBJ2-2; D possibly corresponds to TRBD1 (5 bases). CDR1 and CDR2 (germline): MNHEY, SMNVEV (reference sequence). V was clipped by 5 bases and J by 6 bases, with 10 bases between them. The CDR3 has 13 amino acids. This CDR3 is CASSDSLAGELFF. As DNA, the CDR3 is TGTGCCAGCAGTGACAGTTTGGCCGGGGAGCTGTTTTTT.